Here is one T cell receptor (beta chain) with its context. Germline CDR1 DFQATT, CDR2 SNEGSKA (reference sequence). This CDR3 is built from 13 residues. Trimming left V 6 bases short and J 5 bases short, with 14 bases between. Genomic DNA provided the template from which TCR beta VDJ and CDR3 profiles were obtained. Using its own MiXCR run on the reads, TCRdb lists one record per CDR3 protein. The sample lists 200,000 or so distinct CDR3 sequences, 55% to 70% occurring once. This sample stems from a study of CD8+CD57+ T cells in acquired aplastic anemia. The sequence was collected from a human donor with severe aplastic anemia or a healthy control (not recorded which). This chain links TRBV20-1 with TRBJ2-1, with D unresolved. Sequencing was done on a sample of sorted CD4+, CD8+, or CD8+CD57+ T cells (not recorded which) from PBMCs. CDR3 nucleotides: TGCAGTGCCCCGGACCTTGGGAACAATGAGCAGTTCTTC. Encoded protein: CSAPDLGNNEQFF.